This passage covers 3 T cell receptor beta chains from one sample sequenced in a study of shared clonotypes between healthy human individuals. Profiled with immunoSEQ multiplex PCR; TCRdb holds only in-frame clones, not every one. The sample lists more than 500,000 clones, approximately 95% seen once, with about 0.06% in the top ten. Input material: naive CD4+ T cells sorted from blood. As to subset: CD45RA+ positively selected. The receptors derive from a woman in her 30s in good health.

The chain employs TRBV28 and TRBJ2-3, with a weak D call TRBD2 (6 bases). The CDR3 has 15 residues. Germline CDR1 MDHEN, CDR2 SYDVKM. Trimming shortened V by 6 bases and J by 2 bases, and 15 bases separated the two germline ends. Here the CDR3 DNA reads TGTGCCAGCAGGAGCTACGGGAGCGACACAGATACGCAGTATTTT. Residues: CASRSYGSDTDTQYF.

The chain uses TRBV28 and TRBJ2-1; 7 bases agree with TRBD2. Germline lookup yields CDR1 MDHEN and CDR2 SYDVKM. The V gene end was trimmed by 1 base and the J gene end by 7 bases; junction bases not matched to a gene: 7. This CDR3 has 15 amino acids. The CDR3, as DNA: TGTGCCAGCAGTTTATTCGGCGCGGGAGAAAATGAGCAGTTCTTC. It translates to CASSLFGAGENEQFF.

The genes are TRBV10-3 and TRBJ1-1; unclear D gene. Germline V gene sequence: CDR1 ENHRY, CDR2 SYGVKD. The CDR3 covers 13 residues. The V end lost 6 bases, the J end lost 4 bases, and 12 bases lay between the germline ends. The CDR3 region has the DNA TGTGCCATCAGCGACGGAGGACGCACTGAAGCTTTCTTT. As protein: CAISDGGRTEAFF.